This T cell receptor beta chain emerged from a study of blood T cell repertoires in COVID-19. The CDR3 runs to 15 residues. The trim removed 3 bases at V and 6 bases at J, leaving 4 bases unmatched. The germline CDR1 and CDR2 sequences are MNHEY and SMNVEV (reference sequence). Clones were read by immunoSEQ multiplex PCR, and TCRdb kept only the in-frame ones, dropping some. There are hundreds of thousands of clones in the sample; about 84% occur only once, and approximately 8.7% lies in the top ten. The chain employs TRBV27 and TRBJ2-2; 10 bases fit TRBD1. The receptor was isolated from a woman aged 80 or over with acute or convalescent COVID-19. Material for sequencing was peripheral blood. CDR3 in amino acids: CASSLGTGVSGELFF. CDR3 bases: TGTGCCAGCAGTTTGGGGACAGGGGTCTCCGGGGAGCTGTTTTTT.